Presented here are 5 T cell receptor beta chains from one specimen sequenced in a study of cytomegalovirus exposure and HLA in healthy donors. The table came from immunoSEQ multiplex PCR; TCRdb's copy has only in-frame clones and leaves some out. The top ten hold about 0.61% of the sample, which has roughly 80,000 clones, just under 95% seen once. The specimen sequenced was PBMCs. These receptors all come from a man aged 18 to 35 in good health and CMV-seronegative.

The chain employs TRBV7-9 and TRBJ1-1; no clear D gene. The germline V and J ends were trimmed by 5 bases and 1 base, with 20 bases remaining between them. Germline CDR1 and CDR2: SEHNR and FQNEAQ (reference sequence). There are 17 residues in the CDR3. CDR3 in amino acids: CASSRHPLGRGNTEAFF. CDR3 in DNA: TGTGCCAGCAGCCGACACCCCCTAGGGCGGGGGAACACTGAAGCTTTCTTT. Looking up the rest from reference TRBV7-9 and TRBJ1-1 gives the full variable domain: DTGVSQNPRHKITKRGQNVTFRCDPISEHNRLYWYRQTLGQGPEFLTYFQNEAQLEKSRLLSDRFSAERPKGSFSTLEIQRTEQGDSAMYLCASSRHPLGRGNTEAFFGQGTRLTVV.

The rearrangement uses TRBV30 and TRBJ1-2; perhaps TRBD1 as D (6 bases). Germline V CDR1 and CDR2: GTSNPN, SVGIG (reference sequence). The V gene lost 6 bases and the J gene lost 2 bases, with 7 bases spanning the gap. This CDR3 comprises 11 residues. In DNA, the CDR3 is TGTGCCTGCCAGGGGAACTATGGCTACACCTTC. It specifies CACQGNYGYTF. Full variable domain (rest looked up from reference TRBV30 and TRBJ1-2): SQTIHQWPATLVQPVGSPLSLECTVEGTSNPNLYWYRQAAGRGLQLLFYSVGIGQISSEVPQNLSASRPQDRQFILSSKKLLLSDSGFYLCACQGNYGYTFGSGTRLTVV.

CDR3 sequence reads: CAISPGQGYGYTF. The CDR3 DNA follows: TGTGCCATCAGCCCGGGACAGGGGTATGGCTACACCTTC. The rearrangement uses TRBV10-3 and TRBJ1-2, with 10 bases identical to TRBD1. CDR1 is ENHRY and CDR2 is SYGVKD in the germline V gene. The CDR3 is made up of 13 amino acids. V shed 6 bases, J shed 5 bases, and the junction held 3 bases outside the gene matches.

The rearrangement links TRBV10-3 to TRBJ2-5, with D perhaps matching TRBD2 (6 bases). Germline V gives CDR1 ENHRY, CDR2 SYGVKD. The CDR3 length is 14 residues. The V gene lost 0 bases and the J gene lost 5 bases, with 10 bases spanning the gap. The CDR3 is CAISESGSGETQYF. In DNA form, the CDR3 reads TGTGCCATCAGTGAGTCCGGGAGCGGGGAGACCCAGTACTTC.

CDR3 in DNA: TGTGCCAGCCTTGGGACTAGCGGGGGGGGCTACGAGCAGTACTTC. It yields the protein CASLGTSGGGYEQYF. This chain links TRBV2 with TRBJ2-7; 16 bases fit TRBD2. This CDR3 is built from 15 residues. Trimming at V came to 8 bases and at J to 3 bases, leaving 4 bases not matched to a gene. In germline, CDR1 is SNHLY, CDR2 FYNNEI.